This TCR beta chain was sequenced in a study of Graves' ophthalmopathy and Graves' hyperthyroidism. Clinical symptoms, serum thyroxine, TRAb, thyroid ultrasound and orbital computed tomography formed the basis of diagnosis. RNA transcripts were the template, and TCR beta CDR3 regions were amplified from them. HTBI-primed RT-PCR formed the first round, and a multiplex PCR formed the second. TCRdb re-called the multiplex PCR reads through MiXCR, storing one row per CDR3 protein. Among about 220,000 distinct CDR3 sequences listed, around a fifth were seen once. V lost 4 bases, J lost 5 bases, and 14 bases lay in between. Germline loops: CDR1 MDHEN, CDR2 SYDVKM. The CDR3 sequence is 14 residues long. There are many counts of this clonotype.

Sequencing input: peripheral blood. This sequence originates from a woman in her forties or fifties with Graves' ophthalmopathy. This chain uses TRBV28 with TRBJ2-5; possible D gene TRBD2, 6 bases. The CDR3 bases are TGTGCCAGCAGTTCCCGACTAGATCGGGAGACCCAGTACTTC. Protein: CASSSRLDRETQYF. The full variable domain, with the rest looked up from reference TRBV28 and TRBJ2-5, is DVKVTQSSRYLVKRTGEKVFLECVQDMDHENMFWYRQDPGLGLRLIYFSYDVKMKEKGDIPEGYSVSREKKERFSLILESASTNQTSMYLCASSSRLDRETQYFGPGTRLLVL.